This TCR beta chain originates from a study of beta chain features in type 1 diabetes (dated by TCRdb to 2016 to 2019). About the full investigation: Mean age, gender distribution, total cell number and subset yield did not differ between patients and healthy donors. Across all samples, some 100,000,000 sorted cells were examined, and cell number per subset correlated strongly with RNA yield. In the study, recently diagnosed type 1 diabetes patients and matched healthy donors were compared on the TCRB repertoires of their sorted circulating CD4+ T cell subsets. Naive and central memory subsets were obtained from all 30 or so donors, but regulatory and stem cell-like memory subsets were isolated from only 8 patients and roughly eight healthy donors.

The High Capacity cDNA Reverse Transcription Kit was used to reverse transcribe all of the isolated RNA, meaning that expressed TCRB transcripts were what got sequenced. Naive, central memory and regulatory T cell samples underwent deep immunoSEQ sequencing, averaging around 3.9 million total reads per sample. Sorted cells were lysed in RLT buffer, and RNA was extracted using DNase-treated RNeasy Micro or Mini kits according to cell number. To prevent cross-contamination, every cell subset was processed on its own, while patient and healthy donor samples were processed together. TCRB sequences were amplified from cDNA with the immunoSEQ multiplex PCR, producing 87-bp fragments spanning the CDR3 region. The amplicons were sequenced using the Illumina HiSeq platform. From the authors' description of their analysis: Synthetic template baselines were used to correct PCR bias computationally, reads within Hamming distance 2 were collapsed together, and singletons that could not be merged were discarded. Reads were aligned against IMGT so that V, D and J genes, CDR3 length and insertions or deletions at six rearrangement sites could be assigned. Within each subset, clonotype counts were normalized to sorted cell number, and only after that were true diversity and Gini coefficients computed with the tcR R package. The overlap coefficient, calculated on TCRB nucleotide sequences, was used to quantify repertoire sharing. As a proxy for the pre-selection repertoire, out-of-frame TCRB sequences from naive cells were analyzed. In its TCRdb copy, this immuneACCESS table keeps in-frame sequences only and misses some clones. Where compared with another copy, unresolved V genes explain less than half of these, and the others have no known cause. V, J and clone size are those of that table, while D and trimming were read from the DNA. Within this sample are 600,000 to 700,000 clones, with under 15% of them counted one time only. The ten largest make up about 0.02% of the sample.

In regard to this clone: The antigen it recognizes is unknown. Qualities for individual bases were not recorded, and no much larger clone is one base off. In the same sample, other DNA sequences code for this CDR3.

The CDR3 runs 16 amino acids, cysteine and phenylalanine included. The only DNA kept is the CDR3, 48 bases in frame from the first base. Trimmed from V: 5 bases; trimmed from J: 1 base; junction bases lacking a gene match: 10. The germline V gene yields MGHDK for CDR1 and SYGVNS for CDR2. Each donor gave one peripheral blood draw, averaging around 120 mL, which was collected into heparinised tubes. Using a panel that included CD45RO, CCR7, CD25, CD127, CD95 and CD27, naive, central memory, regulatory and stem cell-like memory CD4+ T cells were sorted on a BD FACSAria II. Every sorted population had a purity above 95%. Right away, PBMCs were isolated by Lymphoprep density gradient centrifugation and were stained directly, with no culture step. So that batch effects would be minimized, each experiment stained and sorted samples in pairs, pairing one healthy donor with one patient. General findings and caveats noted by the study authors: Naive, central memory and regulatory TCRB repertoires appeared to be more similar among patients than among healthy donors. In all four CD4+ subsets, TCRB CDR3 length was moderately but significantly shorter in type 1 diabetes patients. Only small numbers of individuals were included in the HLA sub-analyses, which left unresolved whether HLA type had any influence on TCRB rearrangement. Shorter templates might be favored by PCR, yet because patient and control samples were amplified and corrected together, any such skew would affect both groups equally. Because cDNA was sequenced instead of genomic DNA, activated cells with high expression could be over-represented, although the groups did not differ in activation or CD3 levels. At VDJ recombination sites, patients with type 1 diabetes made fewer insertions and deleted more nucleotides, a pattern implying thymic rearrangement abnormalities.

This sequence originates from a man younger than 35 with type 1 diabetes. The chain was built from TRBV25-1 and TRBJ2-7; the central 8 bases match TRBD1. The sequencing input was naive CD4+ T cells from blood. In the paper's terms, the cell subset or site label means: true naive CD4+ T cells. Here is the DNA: TGTGCCAGCAGTCGATTTGGACAGGGACGGTCCTACGAGCAGTACTTC. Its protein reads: CASSRFGQGRSYEQYF.